Presented here are 13 T cell receptor beta chains from one specimen sequenced in a study of cytomegalovirus exposure and HLA in healthy donors. 60 Vbeta and 13 Jbeta primers were used in PCR. TCRdb keeps only in-frame clones here, not all; method: immunoSEQ multiplex PCR. The sample lists around 200,000 clones, roughly 80% occurring once. Sequencing was performed on PBMCs. These receptors came from a man between 40 and 49 years old in good health and CMV-seronegative.

The chain carries TRBV4-1 and TRBJ2-1; D is possibly TRBD2 (5 bases). CDR3 length: 15 amino acids. Germline CDR1 is MGHRA and CDR2 is YSYEKL. Trimming took 0 bases from V and 4 from J, leaving 10 bases between them. CDR3 amino acids: CASSQELPGYNEQFF. CDR3 DNA sequence: TGCGCCAGCAGCCAAGAATTGCCGGGGTACAATGAGCAGTTCTTC.

The chain uses TRBV6-6 and TRBJ1-1; a weak D match, TRBD1 (5 bases). Germline V gene data show CDR1 as MNHNY and CDR2 as SVGAGI (reference sequence). The CDR3 runs 15 residues. V was cut by 4 bases and J by 0 bases, with 12 bases left in between. The CDR3 nucleotides read TGTGCCAGCAGTTGGGGGGGACGGATGAACACTGAAGCTTTCTTT. Protein product: CASSWGGRMNTEAFF.

V gene TRBV9 combines with J gene TRBJ2-1; D ambiguous. Germline values: CDR1 SGDLS, CDR2 YYNGEE. Trimming removed 4 bases from V and 8 bases from J, with 16 bases in between. The CDR3 runs to 14 residues. Written as DNA, the CDR3 is TGTGCCAGCAGCCCAGGAATGGGTTCGTATGAGCAGTTCTTC. As protein: CASSPGMGSYEQFF. Combining the CDR3 with reference TRBV9 and TRBJ2-1 gives the whole variable domain DSGVTQTPKHLITATGQRVTLRCSPRSGDLSVYWYQQSLDQGLQFLIQYYNGEERAKGNILERFSAQQFPDLHSELNLSSLELGDSALYFCASSPGMGSYEQFFGPGTRLTVL.

This clone was counted between two and nine times. The CDR3 DNA reads TGTGCCAGCAGTAGCCAGCGGGAGGGCACCAATGAGCAGTTCTTC. Protein: CASSSQREGTNEQFF. V and J are TRBV2 and TRBJ2-1; 10 nucleotides align to TRBD2. V lost 5 bases to trimming and J lost 6 bases; unmatched junction nucleotides: 7. The CDR3 loop spans 15 amino acids. Germline CDR1 reads SNHLY; CDR2 reads FYNNEI. The full variable domain, with the rest looked up from reference TRBV2 and TRBJ2-1, is EPEVTQTPSHQVTQMGQEVILRCVPISNHLYFYWYRQILGQKVEFLVSFYNNEISEKSEIFDDQFSVERPDGSNFTLKIRSTKLEDSAMYFCASSSQREGTNEQFFGPGTRLTVL.

The genes are TRBV9 and TRBJ1-1, with D possibly being TRBD1 (5 bases). This CDR3 spans 16 amino acids. The germline V and J ends were trimmed by 0 bases and 6 bases, with 18 bases remaining between them. CDR1 and CDR2 from the germline V gene are SGDLS and YYNGEE. The CDR3 loop is CASSVAPQGAEAEAFF. The DNA of the CDR3 is TGTGCCAGCAGCGTAGCCCCCCAGGGCGCGGAAGCTGAAGCTTTCTTT.

The rearrangement links TRBV7-9 to TRBJ2-1; tentatively, D is TRBD1 (6 bases). This CDR3 comprises 13 residues. CDR1 and CDR2 (germline): SEHNR, FQNEAQ (reference sequence). Trimming took off 5 bases at V and 5 bases at J, with 10 bases between the two ends. CDR3 sequence (DNA): TGTGCCAGCAGCCCAGGACAGAACAATGAGCAGTTCTTC. This gives the protein CASSPGQNNEQFF.

The V and J genes are TRBV23-1 and TRBJ2-3; D is ambiguous. TRBV23-1 falls under the ORF class, with uncertain function. The CDR3 totals 15 residues. Trimming removed 3 bases from V and 2 bases from J, with 12 bases in between. CDR3: CASSHHRVITDTQYF. The CDR3 DNA sequence: TGCGCCAGCAGTCACCATCGGGTTATCACAGATACGCAGTATTTT.

This clone came up once. The chain recombines TRBV11-1 with TRBJ2-3; possibly TRBD2 for D (6 bases). V was cut by 5 bases and J by 6 bases, with 18 bases left in between. From germline, CDR1 is SGHAT and CDR2 FQDESV (reference sequence). The CDR3 spans 15 residues. CDR3 in DNA: TGTGCCAGCAGCCGAGGGGACTCCCGCTGGGATACGCAGTATTTT. Its protein product is CASSRGDSRWDTQYF.

The chain uses TRBV29-1 and TRBJ1-3; no clear D gene. V was shortened by 4 bases and J by 3 bases, with 13 bases between the two germline ends. This CDR3 has 14 residues. Germline V gene data show CDR1 as SQVTM and CDR2 as ANQGSEA. The CDR3 DNA reads TGCAGCGTTGTGGAGGGAATTAATGGAAACACCATATATTTT. Its translation: CSVVEGINGNTIYF. The full variable domain, rest sourced from reference TRBV29-1 and TRBJ1-3, is SAVISQKPSRDICQRGTSLTIQCQVDSQVTMMFWYRQQPGQSLTLIATANQGSEATYESGFVIDKFPISRPNLTFSTLTVSNMSPEDSSIYLCSVVEGINGNTIYFGEGSWLTVV.

The V and J genes are TRBV5-8 and TRBJ1-1, with D maybe TRBD1 (6 bases). CDR1 and CDR2 from the germline V gene are SGHTS and YDEGEE. Trimming stripped 5 bases from V and 0 bases from J, with 23 bases between. The CDR3 covers 18 residues. Here the CDR3 reads CASSVGALGSNMNTEAFF. The CDR3 DNA is TGTGCCAGCAGTGTGGGGGCTCTGGGGTCCAATATGAACACTGAAGCTTTCTTT.

The chain couples TRBV7-2 to TRBJ1-3; D gene ambiguous. CDR3 length equals 14 residues. Germline V gene data show CDR1 as SGHTA and CDR2 as FQGNSA. Deletions cut 5 bases from V and 0 bases from J, with 8 bases between. The CDR3 loop is CASSLGVSGNTIYF. CDR3 DNA sequence: TGTGCCAGCAGCCTAGGAGTCTCTGGAAACACCATATATTTT.

The chain carries TRBV2 and TRBJ2-5, with 7 bases fitting TRBD1. Germline loops: CDR1 SNHLY, CDR2 FYNNEI. V lost 5 bases and J lost 4; bases outside the gene matches: 7. The CDR3 covers 14 residues. Written as DNA, the CDR3 is TGTGCCAGCAGTCTGGACAGGAGGCCAGAGACCCAGTACTTC. Protein: CASSLDRRPETQYF.

The J gene is TRBJ2-1, the V gene TRBV2; weak D call: TRBD2 (5 bases). Looked up from germline, CDR1 is SNHLY and CDR2 is FYNNEI. The CDR3 consists of 19 residues. Trimming left V 5 bases short and J 7 bases short, with 30 bases between. CDR3 bases: TGTGCCAGCAGTCCCGGGCCCCAACTAGTAAGTGGTTTTGTAAATGAGCAGTTCTTC. It yields the protein CASSPGPQLVSGFVNEQFF.